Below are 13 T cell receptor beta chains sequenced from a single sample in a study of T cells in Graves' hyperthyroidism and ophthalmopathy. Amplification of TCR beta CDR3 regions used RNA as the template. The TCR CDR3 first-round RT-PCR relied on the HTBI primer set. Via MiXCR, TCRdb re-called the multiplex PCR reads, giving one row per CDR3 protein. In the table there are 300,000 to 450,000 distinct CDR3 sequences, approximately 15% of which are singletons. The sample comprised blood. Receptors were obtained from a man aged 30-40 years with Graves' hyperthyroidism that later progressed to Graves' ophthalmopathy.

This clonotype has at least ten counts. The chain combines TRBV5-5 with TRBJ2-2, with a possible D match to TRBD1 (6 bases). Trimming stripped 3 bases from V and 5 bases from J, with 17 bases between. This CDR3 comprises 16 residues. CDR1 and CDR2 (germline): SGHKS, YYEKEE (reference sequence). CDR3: CASSWGPVRDTGELFF. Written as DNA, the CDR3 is TGTGCCAGCAGCTGGGGGCCGGTCCGAGATACCGGGGAGCTGTTTTTT.

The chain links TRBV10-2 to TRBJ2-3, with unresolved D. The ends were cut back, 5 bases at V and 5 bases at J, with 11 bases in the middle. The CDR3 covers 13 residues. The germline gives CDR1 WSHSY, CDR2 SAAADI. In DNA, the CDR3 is TGCGCCAGCAGTCCGGGCCCTCTAGATACGCAGTATTTT. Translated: CASSPGPLDTQYF.

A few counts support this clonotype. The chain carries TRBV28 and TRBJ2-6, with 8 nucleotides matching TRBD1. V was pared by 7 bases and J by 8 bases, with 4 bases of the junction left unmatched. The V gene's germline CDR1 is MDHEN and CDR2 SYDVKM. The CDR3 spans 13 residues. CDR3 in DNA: TGTGCCAGCACAAGGACAGGGACCAACGTCCTGACTTTC. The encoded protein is CASTRTGTNVLTF. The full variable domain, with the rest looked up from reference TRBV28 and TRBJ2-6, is DVKVTQSSRYLVKRTGEKVFLECVQDMDHENMFWYRQDPGLGLRLIYFSYDVKMKEKGDIPEGYSVSREKKERFSLILESASTNQTSMYLCASTRTGTNVLTFGAGSRLTVL.

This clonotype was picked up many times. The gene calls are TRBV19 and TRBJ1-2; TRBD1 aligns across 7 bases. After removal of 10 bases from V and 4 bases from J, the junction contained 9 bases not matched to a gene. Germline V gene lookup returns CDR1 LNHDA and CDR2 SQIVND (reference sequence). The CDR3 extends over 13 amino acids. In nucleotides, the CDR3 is TGTGCCACCTCTCGACAGGGAGGCTATGGCTACACCTTC. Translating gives CATSRQGGYGYTF. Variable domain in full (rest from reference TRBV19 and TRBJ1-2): DGGITQSPKYLFRKEGQNVTLSCEQNLNHDAMYWYRQDPGQGLRLIYYSQIVNDFQKGDIAEGYSVSREKKESFPLTVTSAQKNPTAFYLCATSRQGGYGYTFGSGTRLTVV.

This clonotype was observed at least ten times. The CDR3 sequence: CASSLAQQGSPLHF. CDR3 nucleotides: TGTGCCAGCAGTTTAGCTCAACAGGGTTCACCCCTCCACTTT. The V gene is TRBV12-3 or TRBV12-4, the J gene TRBJ1-6; tentative D call: TRBD1 (6 bases). The CDR3 loop spans 14 amino acids. V lost 0 bases and J lost 9, with 9 bases in between.

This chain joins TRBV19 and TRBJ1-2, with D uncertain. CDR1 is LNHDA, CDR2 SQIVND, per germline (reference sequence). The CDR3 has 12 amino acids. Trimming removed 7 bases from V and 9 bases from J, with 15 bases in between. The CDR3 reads CASKAPAGSYTF. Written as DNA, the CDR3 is TGTGCCAGTAAGGCGCCCGCCGGGAGCTACACCTTC.

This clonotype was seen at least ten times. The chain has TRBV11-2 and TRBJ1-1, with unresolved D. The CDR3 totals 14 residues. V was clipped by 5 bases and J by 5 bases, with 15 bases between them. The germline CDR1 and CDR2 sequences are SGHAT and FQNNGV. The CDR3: CASSQGWVGTEAFF. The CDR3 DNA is TGTGCCAGCAGCCAAGGGTGGGTTGGGACTGAAGCTTTCTTT.

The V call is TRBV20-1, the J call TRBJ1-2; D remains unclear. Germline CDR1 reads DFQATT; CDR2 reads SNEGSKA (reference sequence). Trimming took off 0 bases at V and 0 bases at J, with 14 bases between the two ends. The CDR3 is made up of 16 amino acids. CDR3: CSARDLLTEANYGYTF. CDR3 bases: TGCAGTGCTAGAGATTTACTTACGGAAGCTAACTATGGCTACACCTTC.

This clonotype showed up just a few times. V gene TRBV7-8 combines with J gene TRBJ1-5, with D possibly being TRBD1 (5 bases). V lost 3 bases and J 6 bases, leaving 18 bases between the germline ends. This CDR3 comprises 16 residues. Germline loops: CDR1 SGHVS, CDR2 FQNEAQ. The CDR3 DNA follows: TGTGCCAGCAGCTTGGGGGGTATAGTTTTCGGTCAGCCCCAGCATTTT. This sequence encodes CASSLGGIVFGQPQHF.

CDR3 region: CASSFSGTGFYGYTF. As DNA, the CDR3 is TGTGCCAGCAGCTTCAGCGGGACAGGCTTCTATGGCTACACCTTC. The J gene is TRBJ1-2, the V gene TRBV11-2, with TRBD1 matching 8 bases. Germline V CDR1 and CDR2: SGHAT, FQNNGV. V lost 3 bases and J lost 4; bases outside the gene matches: 7. The CDR3 length is 15 residues.

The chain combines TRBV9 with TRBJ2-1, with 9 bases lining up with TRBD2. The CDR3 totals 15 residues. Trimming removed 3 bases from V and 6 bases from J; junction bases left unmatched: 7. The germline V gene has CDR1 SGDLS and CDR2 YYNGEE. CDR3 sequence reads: CASSGGGRAANEQFF. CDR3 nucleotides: TGTGCCAGCAGCGGCGGCGGGAGGGCCGCCAATGAGCAGTTCTTC.

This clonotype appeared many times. CDR3 DNA: TGTGCCAGCAGTTTTCGGGAGAGCTCCTACAATGAGCAGTTCTTC. Encoded protein: CASSFRESSYNEQFF. The genes are TRBV27 and TRBJ2-1, with D maybe TRBD2 (6 bases). CDR1 is MNHEY and CDR2 is SMNVEV in the germline V gene (reference sequence). V gave up 3 bases and J gave up 0 bases, with 9 bases separating them. The CDR3 totals 15 residues.

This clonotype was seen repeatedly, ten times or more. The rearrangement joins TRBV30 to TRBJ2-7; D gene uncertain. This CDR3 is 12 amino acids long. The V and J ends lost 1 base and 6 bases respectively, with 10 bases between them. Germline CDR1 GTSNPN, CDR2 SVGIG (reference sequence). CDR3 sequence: CAWSAGFREQYF. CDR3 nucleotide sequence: TGTGCCTGGAGTGCAGGATTTCGCGAGCAGTACTTC. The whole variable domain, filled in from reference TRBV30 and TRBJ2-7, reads SQTIHQWPATLVQPVGSPLSLECTVEGTSNPNLYWYRQAAGRGLQLLFYSVGIGQISSEVPQNLSASRPQDRQFILSSKKLLLSDSGFYLCAWSAGFREQYFGPGTRLTVT.